What follows are 13 T cell receptor beta chains derived from one specimen sequenced in a study of T cell responses to AZD1222 COVID-19 vaccine. Sequencing was performed with immunoSEQ multiplex PCR; in TCRdb, only in-frame clones are kept and a portion is missing. The sample records 60,000 to 85,000 clones, 85% being singletons. Sample: peripheral blood, taken on day 0 of AZD1222 vaccination. The receptor source for this set is an adult in good health.

V usage is TRBV30 and J usage is TRBJ2-4; D is undetermined. Trimming shortened V by 0 bases and J by 8 bases, and 14 bases separated the two germline ends. CDR1 and CDR2 (germline): GTSNPN, SVGIG (reference sequence). The CDR3 covers 14 residues. CDR3 nucleotide sequence: TGTGCCTGGAGTGTCGGGCTGCCTGAGGACATTCAGTACTTC. Translated: CAWSVGLPEDIQYF.

This clone was counted only a few times. The chain combines TRBV27 with TRBJ2-2; D not resolved. Germline lookup yields CDR1 MNHEY and CDR2 SMNVEV (reference sequence). The CDR3 totals 13 residues. The ends were cut back, 2 bases at V and 6 bases at J, with 7 bases in the middle. The CDR3 DNA follows: TGTGCCAGCAGTTTAATCCTCTCCGGGGAGCTGTTTTTT. Amino acids: CASSLILSGELFF.

J is TRBJ1-1 and V is TRBV18; D is ambiguous. V lost 1 base and J 0 bases, leaving 9 bases between the germline ends. The CDR3 has 15 residues. Looked up from germline, CDR1 is KGHSH and CDR2 is LQKENI. This CDR3 is CASSPQWSMNTEAFF. The CDR3 nucleotides read TGTGCCAGCTCACCACAATGGTCCATGAACACTGAAGCTTTCTTT.

The V gene is TRBV6-5, the J gene TRBJ2-1; D gene ambiguous. V shed 0 bases and J shed 0 bases, with 6 bases lying between them. Per germline, CDR1 MNHEY and CDR2 SVGAGI. CDR3 length: 15 amino acids. CDR3 protein: CASSYSANSYNEQFF. CDR3 nucleotide sequence: TGTGCCAGCAGTTACTCGGCCAACTCCTACAATGAGCAGTTCTTC.

The CDR3 coding sequence is TGTGCCTGGAGTGTGTCGACGGCAGCTAACTATGGCTACACCTTC. Translation gives CAWSVSTAANYGYTF. The rearrangement uses TRBV30 and TRBJ1-2; D gene uncertain. Germline V gene data show CDR1 as GTSNPN and CDR2 as SVGIG (reference sequence). Between the trimmed V and J ends, which lost 0 bases and 0 bases, there was a span of 11 bases. CDR3 length equals 15 residues. The full variable domain, rest sourced from reference TRBV30 and TRBJ1-2, is SQTIHQWPATLVQPVGSPLSLECTVEGTSNPNLYWYRQAAGRGLQLLFYSVGIGQISSEVPQNLSASRPQDRQFILSSKKLLLSDSGFYLCAWSVSTAANYGYTFGSGTRLTVV.

This clone was observed once. This chain uses TRBV29-1 with TRBJ1-1; D ambiguous. V lost 6 bases, J lost 0 bases, and 11 bases lay in between. Germline loops: CDR1 SQVTM, CDR2 ANQGSEA. This CDR3 has 13 residues. CDR3 DNA sequence: TGCAGCGTGGCAGTAGGGATGAACACTGAAGCTTTCTTT. Protein sequence: CSVAVGMNTEAFF.

This clone was recorded a few times. The J gene is TRBJ2-7, the V gene TRBV7-2; D gene uncertain. Per germline, CDR1 SGHTA and CDR2 FQGNSA. V was cut by 2 bases and J by 0 bases, with 11 bases left in between. This CDR3 has 15 amino acids. CDR3 in DNA: TGTGCCAGCAGCTTACACCCGGTTAGCTCCTACGAGCAGTACTTC. Translated: CASSLHPVSSYEQYF.

The CDR3 DNA reads as TGTGCCAGCAGTTACTCTGGAGGGTTCTCCTACGAGCAGTACTTC. Its protein product is CASSYSGGFSYEQYF. The chain employs TRBV6-5 and TRBJ2-7; weak D call: TRBD2 (6 bases). The CDR3 sequence is 15 residues long. V was trimmed by 0 bases and J by 0 bases, leaving 9 bases between them. The germline gives CDR1 MNHEY, CDR2 SVGAGI.

This rearrangement joins TRBV21-1 to TRBJ2-3; the table's D gene call, TRBD2, was not cross checked with the DNA. TRBV21-1 has pseudogene status. CDR3 length: 17 amino acids. As DNA, the CDR3 is TGTGCCAGCAGCAAGCGGAAATCATACTCTAGCACAGATACGCAGTATTTT. It translates to CASSKRKSYSSTDTQYF.

The J gene is TRBJ1-5, the V gene TRBV10-2; D uncertain. Trimming cost V 6 bases and J 3 bases, with 12 bases left between them. The germline V gene has CDR1 WSHSY and CDR2 SAAADI. The CDR3 sequence is 14 residues long. Here the CDR3 reads CASSEGGNNQPQHF. The CDR3 DNA sequence: TGCGCCAGCAGCGAAGGAGGGAACAATCAGCCCCAGCATTTT.

The chain has TRBV10-3 and TRBJ1-5; 9 bases are shared with TRBD1. Per the germline V gene, CDR1 is ENHRY and CDR2 is SYGVKD. With V trimmed by 5 bases and J by 4 bases, 6 bases remained unmatched. CDR3 length equals 15 residues. The CDR3 DNA reads as TGTGCCATCAGTAAAGGGACAGGGCAGAATCAGCCCCAGCATTTT. Its protein is CAISKGTGQNQPQHF.

The chain links TRBV19 to TRBJ1-4; D not certain. The length of the CDR3 is 13 residues. Trimming took off 3 bases at V and 4 bases at J, with 6 bases between the two ends. The germline V gene has CDR1 LNHDA and CDR2 SQIVND (reference sequence). The CDR3 DNA reads as TGTGCCAGTAGTATGGGAGTTAATGAAAAACTGTTTTTT. Protein sequence: CASSMGVNEKLFF.

CDR3 sequence (DNA): TGTGCCAGCTCTTCACCTGGAAGGGCCCACGAGCAGTACTTC. Translating gives CASSSPGRAHEQYF. The V gene is TRBV18, the J gene TRBJ2-7; no definite D call. This CDR3 has 14 amino acids. Per the germline V gene, CDR1 is KGHSH and CDR2 is LQKENI. Trimming left V 6 bases short and J 5 bases short, with 17 bases between.